The 17 T cell receptor beta chains in this list originate from one sample, sequenced in a study of T cell responses to AZD1222 COVID-19 vaccine. Profiling relied on immunoSEQ multiplex PCR, and the TCRdb table lists in-frame clones only, not all of them. Of over 70,000 clones detected, approximately 89% appear once; the ten largest clones hold 7% to 10%. The sequencing here drew on peripheral blood, taken 28 days after the second AZD1222 dose. The receptor source for this set is an adult who received the AZD1222 COVID-19 vaccine.

The chain is built from TRBV28 and TRBJ2-1, with 10 bases identical to TRBD2. Germline loops: CDR1 MDHEN, CDR2 SYDVKM. This CDR3 has 15 amino acids. V shed 5 bases, J shed 4 bases, and the junction held 5 bases outside the gene matches. CDR3 bases: TGTGCCAGCAGTCCTACTAGCGGGAAGTACAATGAGCAGTTCTTC. Translating gives CASSPTSGKYNEQFF.

This chain links TRBV7-3 with TRBJ2-6; D gene uncertain. Germline CDR1 and CDR2: SGHTA and FQGTGA. Trimming shortened V by 5 bases and J by 2 bases, and 13 bases separated the two germline ends. The CDR3 contains 16 residues. In nucleotides, the CDR3 is TGTGCCAGCAGCGCCCCCGGTAAGGCTGGGGCCAACGTCCTGACTTTC. Its protein is CASSAPGKAGANVLTF.

The chain carries TRBV5-1 and TRBJ2-1; 7 bases map to TRBD1. CDR3 size: 16 residues. Germline V CDR1 and CDR2: SGHRS, YFSETQ. J lost 5 bases, V lost 2 bases, and 10 bases had no gene match. Here the CDR3 reads CASSFGLKGGHNEQFF. The CDR3 DNA follows: TGCGCCAGCAGCTTCGGCTTAAAAGGGGGCCACAATGAGCAGTTCTTC.

The V gene is TRBV27, the J gene TRBJ1-1; D is ambiguous. This CDR3 comprises 13 residues. Germline lookup yields CDR1 MNHEY and CDR2 SMNVEV (reference sequence). Between the trimmed V and J ends, which lost 3 bases and 1 base, there was a span of 6 bases. The CDR3 loop is CASSFFANTEAFF. The CDR3, as DNA: TGTGCCAGCAGTTTTTTTGCGAACACTGAAGCTTTCTTT.

The chain is built from TRBV23-1 and TRBJ1-5; 7 positions agree with TRBD1. TRBV23-1 is marked as an open reading frame, function uncertain. The junction had 5 bases not matched to a gene; V was cut back by 2 bases and J by 4 bases. This CDR3 has 15 amino acids. CDR3: CASSQPRDRNQPQHF. The CDR3 bases are TGCGCCAGCAGTCAACCGCGGGACAGAAATCAGCCCCAGCATTTT.

This chain joins TRBV20-1 and TRBJ1-1; D is perhaps TRBD1 (5 bases). V was pared by 3 bases and J by 4 bases, with 6 bases between. The CDR3 length is 11 residues. Germline lookup yields CDR1 DFQATT and CDR2 SNEGSKA (reference sequence). The chain's CDR3 is CSASRATEAFF. DNA of the CDR3: TGCAGTGCTAGCAGGGCCACTGAAGCTTTCTTT.

The chain couples TRBV4-2 to TRBJ2-7; D might be TRBD1 (5 bases). The CDR3 runs to 15 residues. Germline CDR1 is LGHNA and CDR2 is YNFKEQ. The ends were cut back, 1 base at V and 2 bases at J, with 12 bases in the middle. The DNA of the CDR3 is TGTGCCAGCAGCCAAGCTAGGCAGGGCCCCTACGAGCAGTACTTC. It encodes CASSQARQGPYEQYF.

The chain links TRBV20-1 to TRBJ1-1; TRBD1 might be the D (5 bases). With 6 bases removed from V and 11 bases from J, the gap between germline ends came to 16 bases. The CDR3 length is 11 residues. The germline V gene encodes CDR1 DFQATT and CDR2 SNEGSKA (reference sequence). The DNA of the CDR3 is TGCAGTGCCACCGGGGCGAGGGTTGCTTTCTTT. It encodes CSATGARVAFF.

This chain links TRBV19 with TRBJ2-7; 8 bases are a match to TRBD1. This CDR3 has 16 amino acids. V gave up 4 bases and J gave up 4 bases; unmatched junction bases: 12. The germline V gene has CDR1 LNHDA and CDR2 SQIVND (reference sequence). The CDR3 is CASSNPSRTGFYEQYF. DNA for the CDR3: TGTGCCAGTAGTAATCCCTCCCGGACAGGGTTTTACGAGCAGTACTTC.

The chain has TRBV6-6 and TRBJ1-1, with 8 positions matching TRBD1. CDR3 length: 15 residues. The germline V gene has CDR1 MNHNY and CDR2 SVGAGI (reference sequence). V shed 5 bases, J shed 1 base, and the junction held 6 bases outside the gene matches. This CDR3 reads CASSAVGQANTEAFF. DNA for the CDR3: TGTGCCAGCAGTGCCGTGGGACAGGCGAACACTGAAGCTTTCTTT.

V and J are TRBV29-1 and TRBJ2-5; 8 bases map to TRBD2. The germline gives CDR1 SQVTM, CDR2 ANQGSEA. V lost 4 bases to trimming and J lost 4 bases; unmatched junction nucleotides: 8. CDR3 length: 14 residues. The CDR3 sequence is CSVGRLSGTETQYF. The DNA of the CDR3 is TGCAGCGTTGGCCGACTTAGCGGGACAGAGACCCAGTACTTC.

This clone was seen only once. The J gene is TRBJ2-1, the V gene TRBV5-1; TRBD2 matches at 8 bases. The V and J ends lost 0 bases and 1 base, in that order; junction bases with no gene match: 6. The CDR3 spans 17 residues. Germline V gene lookup returns CDR1 SGHRS and CDR2 YFSETQ. The CDR3 DNA reads as TGCGCCAGCAGCTTGGGAAGCGGGAGAGTGTCCTACAATGAGCAGTTCTTC. Its translation is CASSLGSGRVSYNEQFF.

This chain joins TRBV30 and TRBJ2-7; D remains ambiguous. The V gene's germline CDR1 is GTSNPN and CDR2 SVGIG (reference sequence). This CDR3 contains 15 residues. V lost 2 bases and J 5 bases, leaving 19 bases between the germline ends. The CDR3 protein is CAWSRYDGRHNEQYV. The CDR3 bases are TGTGCCTGGAGTCGTTATGACGGGCGCCACAACGAGCAGTACGTC.

V and J are TRBV9 and TRBJ2-2; 13 bases agree with TRBD2. The CDR3 is 19 amino acids. In germline, CDR1 is SGDLS, CDR2 YYNGEE. V lost 0 bases to trimming and J lost 4 bases; unmatched junction nucleotides: 9. The DNA for the CDR3 is TGTGCCAGCAGCGTAGTCCCCCTTCGACTAGCGGGAGGCACCGGGGAGCTGTTTTTT. Protein product: CASSVVPLRLAGGTGELFF.

This rearrangement joins TRBV7-2 to TRBJ1-2, with 7 bases matching TRBD1. With 5 bases clipped from V and 4 bases from J, the junction kept 10 bases outside the gene matches. The CDR3 runs to 15 residues. Germline assignment: CDR1 SGHTA and CDR2 FQGNSA. CDR3 sequence: CASSPDRVKVYGYTF. DNA of the CDR3: TGTGCCAGCAGCCCAGACAGGGTGAAGGTCTATGGCTACACCTTC.

The rearrangement links TRBV4-2 to TRBJ2-7; D is possibly TRBD2 (7 bases). The germline CDR1 and CDR2 sequences are LGHNA and YNFKEQ. V lost 0 bases and J 2 bases, leaving 23 bases between the germline ends. The CDR3 totals 19 residues. This CDR3 is CASSQDIRGAASGAYEQYF. The CDR3 nucleotides are TGTGCCAGCAGCCAAGACATACGGGGGGCGGCTAGCGGAGCCTACGAGCAGTACTTC.

The chain couples TRBV6-2 or TRBV6-3 to TRBJ1-5; TRBD1 is a possible D gene (5 bases). This CDR3 region has 16 residues. V gave up 1 base and J gave up 0 bases, with 10 bases separating them. Germline loops: CDR1 MNHEY, CDR2 SVGEGT. CDR3 bases: TGTGCCAGCAGTTACTGGGGGGGTGATAGCAATCAGCCCCAGCATTTT. It is translated as CASSYWGGDSNQPQHF.